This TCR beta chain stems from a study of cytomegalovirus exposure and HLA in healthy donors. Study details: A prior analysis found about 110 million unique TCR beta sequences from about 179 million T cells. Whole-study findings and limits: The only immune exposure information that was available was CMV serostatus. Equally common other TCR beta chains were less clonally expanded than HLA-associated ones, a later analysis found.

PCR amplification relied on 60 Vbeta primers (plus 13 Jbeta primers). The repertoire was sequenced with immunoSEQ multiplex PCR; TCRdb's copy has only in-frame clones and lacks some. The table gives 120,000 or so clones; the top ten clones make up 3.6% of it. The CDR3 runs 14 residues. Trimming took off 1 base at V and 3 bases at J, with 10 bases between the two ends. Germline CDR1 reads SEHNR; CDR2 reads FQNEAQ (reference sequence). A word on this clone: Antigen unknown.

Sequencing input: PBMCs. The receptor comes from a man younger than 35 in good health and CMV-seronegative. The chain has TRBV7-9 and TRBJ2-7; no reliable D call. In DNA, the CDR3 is TGTGCCAGCAGCTTAGTTTCTAGTATCTACGAGCAGTACTTC. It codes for CASSLVSSIYEQYF. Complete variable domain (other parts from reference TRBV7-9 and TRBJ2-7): DTGVSQNPRHKITKRGQNVTFRCDPISEHNRLYWYRQTLGQGPEFLTYFQNEAQLEKSRLLSDRFSAERPKGSFSTLEIQRTEQGDSAMYLCASSLVSSIYEQYFGPGTRLTVT.